Presented here are 14 T cell receptor beta chains from one specimen sequenced in a study of neoadjuvant nivolumab and ipilimumab in lung cancer. TCRdb's table, derived via immunoSEQ multiplex PCR, lists solely in-frame clones and lacks some. The data contain roughly 4,500 clones, around 70% of them seen just once; the ten biggest clones take up roughly a tenth. This material consisted of tumor tissue, taken after neoadjuvant nivolumab, alone or with ipilimumab, at or shortly before surgery. All receptors come from an adult with non-small cell lung cancer.

This clone was counted between two and nine times. The rearrangement links TRBV14 to TRBJ2-3, with 7 nucleotides matching TRBD2. This CDR3 is built from 16 residues. V shed 0 bases, J shed 1 base, and the junction held 4 bases outside the gene matches. Germline V CDR1 and CDR2: SGHDN, FVKESK. The CDR3 DNA is TGTGCCAGCAGCCAAGACAGAGGGAGGGGCACAGATACGCAGTATTTT. Translated: CASSQDRGRGTDTQYF. The full variable domain, completed using reference TRBV14 and TRBJ2-3, is EAGVTQFPSHSVIEKGQTVTLRCDPISGHDNLYWYRRVMGKEIKFLLHFVKESKQDESGMPNNRFLAERTGGTYSTLKVQPAELEDSGVYFCASSQDRGRGTDTQYFGPGTRLTVL.

The sample holds a few counts of this clone. The chain combines TRBV6-6 with TRBJ1-5; D is undetermined. The germline CDR1 and CDR2 sequences are MNHNY and SVGAGI (reference sequence). Trimming shortened V by 4 bases and J by 2 bases, and 9 bases separated the two germline ends. The CDR3 sequence is 14 residues long. CDR3 sequence reads: CASSSDNGNQPQHF. CDR3 bases: TGTGCCAGCAGTTCCGACAATGGCAATCAGCCCCAGCATTTT.

CDR3 DNA: TGTGCCAGCAGCTTCAAAGGGAGCACTGAAGCTTTCTTT. As protein: CASSFKGSTEAFF. The rearrangement links TRBV13 to TRBJ1-1; D gene uncertain. This CDR3 comprises 13 residues. The germline V and J ends were trimmed by 3 bases and 4 bases, with 9 bases remaining between them. CDR1 and CDR2 (germline): PRHDT, FYEKMQ (reference sequence). Filled out from reference TRBV13 and TRBJ1-1, the complete variable domain reads AAGVIQSPRHLIKEKRETATLKCYPIPRHDTVYWYQQGPGQDPQFLISFYEKMQSDKGSIPDRFSAQQFSDYHSELNMSSLELGDSALYFCASSFKGSTEAFFGQGTRLTVV.

This clone was picked up a small number of times. The V and J genes are TRBV5-6 and TRBJ2-3, with 10 bases aligning to TRBD1. Germline V gene lookup returns CDR1 SGHDT and CDR2 YYEEEE. This CDR3 has 15 amino acids. Trimming at V came to 5 bases and at J to 4 bases, leaving 7 bases not matched to a gene. This chain's CDR3 is CASSPGTGVPDTQYF. The DNA for the CDR3 is TGTGCCAGCAGTCCCGGGACAGGGGTTCCAGATACGCAGTATTTT.

This clone has just one count. CDR3 nucleotides: TGTGCCAGCAGCTTAGAGCCAGGGGGAAGCAATCAGCCCCAGCATTTT. This sequence encodes CASSLEPGGSNQPQHF. V gene TRBV11-2 combines with J gene TRBJ1-5; TRBD1 matches at 7 bases. Germline V CDR1 and CDR2: SGHAT, FQNNGV. With V trimmed by 0 bases and J by 1 base, 3 bases remained unmatched. This CDR3 comprises 16 residues. Full variable domain (missing parts from reference TRBV11-2 and TRBJ1-5): EAGVAQSPRYKIIEKRQSVAFWCNPISGHATLYWYQQILGQGPKLLIQFQNNGVVDDSQLPKDRFSAERLKGVDSTLKIQPAKLEDSAVYLCASSLEPGGSNQPQHFGDGTRLSIL.

In its sample, this clone ranks as medium-sized (0.01 to 0.1%). The chain has TRBV4-3 and TRBJ2-4; no reliable D call. The ends were cut back, 0 bases at V and 13 bases at J, with 13 bases in the middle. The CDR3 is 13 amino acids. Germline V gene data show CDR1 as LGHNA and CDR2 as YSLEER. CDR3 loop: CASSQEASHSQYF. CDR3 DNA sequence: TGCGCCAGCAGCCAAGAGGCCTCCCACTCCCAGTACTTC.

This chain links TRBV6-5 with TRBJ2-1; D uncertain. The CDR3 has 14 residues. Between the trimmed V and J ends, which lost 6 bases and 3 bases, there was a span of 12 bases. Per germline, CDR1 MNHEY and CDR2 SVGAGI. The CDR3 protein is CASSLTSSYNEQFF. CDR3 DNA: TGTGCCAGCAGCCTCACCAGTAGCTACAATGAGCAGTTCTTC.

CDR3 loop: CASSPPTNTEAFF. Written as DNA, the CDR3 is TGTGCCAGCTCACCCCCAACGAACACTGAAGCTTTCTTT. The chain has TRBV18 and TRBJ1-1; D unresolved. The CDR3 sequence is 13 residues long. Germline V gives CDR1 KGHSH, CDR2 LQKENI. The V end was cut by 3 bases, the J end by 1 base, with 6 bases between.

This clone was detected once. Here the CDR3 reads CASSPTGNNQPQHF. CDR3 in DNA: TGTGCCAGTAGTCCGACAGGGAACAATCAGCCCCAGCATTTT. The chain joins TRBV19 to TRBJ1-5; TRBD1 agrees at 7 bases. CDR1 and CDR2 from the germline V gene are LNHDA and SQIVND (reference sequence). The V gene end was trimmed by 5 bases and the J gene end by 3 bases; junction bases not matched to a gene: 4. The CDR3 contains 14 residues.

The chain joins TRBV4-3 to TRBJ1-6; tentatively, D is TRBD1 (6 bases). Germline V lookup: CDR1 LGHNA, CDR2 YSLEER. Between the trimmed V and J ends, which lost 0 bases and 4 bases, there was a span of 13 bases. The CDR3 length is 17 residues. CDR3 amino acids: CASSQDLRTAYNSPLHF. DNA for the CDR3: TGCGCCAGCAGCCAAGACCTAAGGACAGCGTATAATTCACCCCTCCACTTT.

V usage is TRBV18 and J usage is TRBJ1-5; D perhaps matches TRBD1 (5 bases). Trimming stripped 6 bases from V and 3 bases from J, with 18 bases between. CDR3 size: 16 residues. CDR1 and CDR2 from the germline V gene are KGHSH and LQKENI. The CDR3 nucleotides read TGTGCCAGCTCCGTAAGAAGGGGCCCTGACAATCAGCCCCAGCATTTT. Protein sequence: CASSVRRGPDNQPQHF. The full variable domain, in which reference TRBV18 and TRBJ1-5 provide the parts outside the CDR3, is NAGVMQNPRHLVRRRGQEARLRCSPMKGHSHVYWYRQLPEEGLKFMVYLQKENIIDESGMPKERFSAEFPKEGPSILRIQQVVRGDSAAYFCASSVRRGPDNQPQHFGDGTRLSIL.

The chain links TRBV5-4 to TRBJ1-4; maybe TRBD1 (6 bases). The germline CDR1 and CDR2 sequences are SGHNT and YYREEE (reference sequence). The V gene lost 4 bases and the J gene lost 3 bases, with 13 bases spanning the gap. The CDR3 has 15 residues. The CDR3 bases are TGTGCCAGCAGCCGAGGGGGGGCGTCTAATGAAAAACTGTTTTTT. Translated: CASSRGGASNEKLFF.

The J gene is TRBJ1-1, the V gene TRBV4-3; D is uncertain. The CDR3 contains 15 residues. V lost 5 bases and J lost 3, with 16 bases in between. From germline, CDR1 is LGHNA and CDR2 YSLEER. CDR3 sequence: CASSGSAALDTEAFF. CDR3 sequence (DNA): TGCGCCAGCAGCGGCTCGGCAGCTCTAGACACTGAAGCTTTCTTT.

This clone was counted between two and nine times. This sequence joins TRBV9 and TRBJ2-5; no clear D gene. The germline V and J ends were trimmed by 2 bases and 1 base, with 6 bases remaining between them. Germline V gene lookup returns CDR1 SGDLS and CDR2 YYNGEE. This CDR3 has 13 amino acids. The CDR3 is CASSVAPQETQYF. The CDR3 DNA is TGTGCCAGCAGCGTGGCACCCCAAGAGACCCAGTACTTC. The full variable domain, rest sourced from reference TRBV9 and TRBJ2-5, is DSGVTQTPKHLITATGQRVTLRCSPRSGDLSVYWYQQSLDQGLQFLIQYYNGEERAKGNILERFSAQQFPDLHSELNLSSLELGDSALYFCASSVAPQETQYFGPGTRLLVL.